Each of the 4 T cell receptor beta chains below was sequenced from the same sample in a study of T cell responses to AZD1222 COVID-19 vaccine. Clones were sequenced by immunoSEQ multiplex PCR, and TCRdb holds only the in-frame ones, with some missing. The data contain some 49,000 clones, approximately 90% of them seen just once; the ten biggest clones take up 1% to 1.3%. This material consisted of peripheral blood, taken 28 days after the second AZD1222 dose. These receptors all come from an adult who received the AZD1222 COVID-19 vaccine.

The rearrangement joins TRBV7-9 to TRBJ2-7; TRBD1 matches 9 bases. Germline V gives CDR1 SEHNR, CDR2 FQNEAQ (reference sequence). The CDR3 covers 15 residues. V was pared by 4 bases and J by 4 bases, with 8 bases of the junction left unmatched. The CDR3 DNA sequence: TGTGCCAGCAGCTCAGCCGGGACAGGGAAATACGAGCAGTACTTC. Encoded protein: CASSSAGTGKYEQYF.

This chain uses TRBV5-1 with TRBJ1-2; 8 positions match TRBD1. V shed 4 bases and J 8 bases; nucleotides not matched to a gene: 7. This CDR3 is built from 13 residues. Per the germline V gene, CDR1 is SGHRS and CDR2 is YFSETQ. The CDR3 loop reads CASSNQGARGYTF. The CDR3 DNA is TGCGCCAGCAGCAATCAGGGGGCGAGGGGCTACACCTTC.

The J gene is TRBJ2-7, the V gene TRBV21-1; the table's D call of TRBD2 was not tested on the DNA. TRBV21-1 is shown as a pseudogene. The CDR3 totals 20 residues. For the CDR3, the DNA is TGTGCCAGCAGCAAGGCGAGTTTTGGGACTAGATGGATGAGCTCCTACGAGCAGTACTTC. It codes for CASSKASFGTRWMSSYEQYF.

The chain carries TRBV7-9 and TRBJ2-2; D call uncertain. Germline assignment: CDR1 SEHNR and CDR2 FQNEAQ (reference sequence). This CDR3 is 14 amino acids long. Trimming removed 5 bases at V and 7 bases at J, with 14 bases between. In DNA form, the CDR3 reads TGTGCCAGCAGCCAGATCGACACGGGCGGGGAGCTGTTTTTT. Translating it yields CASSQIDTGGELFF.